Below, 9 T cell receptor beta chains from the same sample are listed, as sequenced in a study of cytotoxic CD8 clonotypes in ibrutinib-treated CLL. The assay was immunoSEQ multiplex PCR, and TCRdb's table has in-frame clones only and misses some. This sample yields more than 200,000 clones, of which roughly 77% are seen a single time; more than 4.5% belongs to the top ten. The sample was PBMCs, taken after 12 months of ibrutinib treatment. Source of these receptors: a human donor with chronic lymphocytic leukemia.

This clone occurred a few times. The V and J genes are TRBV30 and TRBJ2-1; 8 bases fit TRBD2. The V segment lost 5 bases and the J segment 6 bases; nucleotides outside the gene matches: 0. From germline, CDR1 is GTSNPN and CDR2 SVGIG (reference sequence). The CDR3 totals 11 residues. The CDR3 loop is CAWGTSNEQFF. The DNA for the CDR3 is TGTGCCTGGGGGACTAGCAATGAGCAGTTCTTC.

For this clone: This may be a read error, as it is one base from a much larger clone. The chain joins TRBV2 to TRBJ2-7; 8 positions match TRBD1. The CDR3 covers 12 residues. Germline lookup yields CDR1 SNHLY and CDR2 FYNNEI. J gave up 2 bases and V 8 bases, and 2 bases lay outside the gene matches. The CDR3 spells CASRDRPYEQYF. The CDR3 DNA follows: TGTGCCAGCCGGGACAGGCCCTACGAGCAGTACTTC.

This chain links TRBV18 with TRBJ1-2, with D possibly TRBD1 on 5 matching bases. The V gene lost 5 bases and the J gene lost 5 bases, with 12 bases spanning the gap. There are 13 residues in the CDR3. Germline CDR1 KGHSH, CDR2 LQKENI. The DNA for the CDR3 is TGTGCCAGCTCAAAGGTGGGGGAATATGGCTACACCTTC. Its protein is CASSKVGEYGYTF. Using reference TRBV18 and TRBJ1-2 for the parts outside the CDR3, the full variable domain is NAGVMQNPRHLVRRRGQEARLRCSPMKGHSHVYWYRQLPEEGLKFMVYLQKENIIDESGMPKERFSAEFPKEGPSILRIQQVVRGDSAAYFCASSKVGEYGYTFGSGTRLTVV.

The chain links TRBV5-1 to TRBJ2-3, with TRBD2 matching 8 bases. The CDR3 consists of 17 residues. Germline CDR1 is SGHRS and CDR2 is YFSETQ. V dropped 0 bases and J dropped 4; count of bases not matched to a gene: 10. CDR3 sequence reads: CASSLDWPGGPPDTQYF. The CDR3 bases are TGCGCCAGCAGCTTGGACTGGCCGGGAGGGCCCCCAGATACGCAGTATTTT.

The rearrangement uses TRBV30 and TRBJ1-5; D is ambiguous. The germline V gene encodes CDR1 GTSNPN and CDR2 SVGIG (reference sequence). CDR3 length equals 12 residues. V lost 4 bases and J lost 1, with 5 bases in between. DNA of the CDR3: TGTGCCTGGACAGTCAGCAATCAGCCCCAGCATTTT. Protein sequence: CAWTVSNQPQHF.

V usage is TRBV5-1 and J usage is TRBJ1-1; no reliable D call. This CDR3 comprises 16 residues. V lost 4 bases to trimming and J lost 4 bases, with 20 bases between them. Germline values: CDR1 SGHRS, CDR2 YFSETQ. The CDR3 region is CASSPPLGHFGTEAFF. The CDR3, as DNA: TGCGCCAGCAGCCCTCCACTAGGGCATTTCGGCACTGAAGCTTTCTTT.

The chain combines TRBV2 with TRBJ2-2; a weak D match, TRBD1 (6 bases). Per germline, CDR1 SNHLY and CDR2 FYNNEI. This CDR3 comprises 17 residues. V dropped 6 bases and J dropped 0 bases, with 17 bases sitting between them. CDR3 nucleotides: TGTGCCAGCAGAGGCCCCTCACAGGGACCGAACACCGGGGAGCTGTTTTTT. It is translated as CASRGPSQGPNTGELFF.

V gene TRBV29-1 combines with J gene TRBJ1-2, with D unresolved. CDR1 SQVTM and CDR2 ANQGSEA come from the germline V gene. This CDR3 is 13 amino acids long. The V end lost 4 bases, the J end lost 6 bases, and 15 bases lay between the germline ends. The CDR3 coding sequence is TGCAGCGTTGGGGAGAGGGTAGGTGATGGCTACACCTTC. Its protein product is CSVGERVGDGYTF.

The genes are TRBV30 and TRBJ1-4, with D maybe TRBD1 (5 bases). The germline V gene has CDR1 GTSNPN and CDR2 SVGIG (reference sequence). Between the trimmed V and J ends, which lost 0 bases and 8 bases, there was a span of 19 bases. The CDR3 length is 16 residues. The CDR3 DNA is TGTGCCTGGAGTGTACCTCCGGGAGGGGCAAGGGAAAAACTGTTTTTT. It is translated as CAWSVPPGGAREKLFF.